The table lists the clone carrying this T cell receptor beta chain with a few counts. The target antigen is unknown. Other DNA sequences in the sample encode the same CDR3. These data originate in a study of CD8+ T cells in alopecia areata. The treatment here: oral pan-JAK inhibitor, 5-10 mg twice daily. Overall study findings and caveats: Scalp sequencing captures resident alphabeta T cells of normal skin too.

Between the trimmed V and J ends, which lost 1 base and 5 bases, there was a span of 4 bases. There are 11 residues in the CDR3. Germline CDR1 is GTSNPN and CDR2 is SVGIG (reference sequence). Reverse transcribed after extraction, RNA yielded cDNA as the sequencing template. Clones were read by immunoSEQ multiplex PCR, and TCRdb kept only the in-frame ones, dropping some. The data hold under 350,000 clones, with about three fifths observed a single time. The V call is TRBV30, the J call TRBJ2-3; D not certain. Sample: CD4+ T cells sorted from blood, taken at week 24, from a patient treated with tofacitinib. This sequence was found in a human donor with alopecia areata. The CDR3 coding sequence is TGTGCCTGGAGTGGGCGAGATACGCAGTATTTT. It specifies CAWSGRDTQYF.